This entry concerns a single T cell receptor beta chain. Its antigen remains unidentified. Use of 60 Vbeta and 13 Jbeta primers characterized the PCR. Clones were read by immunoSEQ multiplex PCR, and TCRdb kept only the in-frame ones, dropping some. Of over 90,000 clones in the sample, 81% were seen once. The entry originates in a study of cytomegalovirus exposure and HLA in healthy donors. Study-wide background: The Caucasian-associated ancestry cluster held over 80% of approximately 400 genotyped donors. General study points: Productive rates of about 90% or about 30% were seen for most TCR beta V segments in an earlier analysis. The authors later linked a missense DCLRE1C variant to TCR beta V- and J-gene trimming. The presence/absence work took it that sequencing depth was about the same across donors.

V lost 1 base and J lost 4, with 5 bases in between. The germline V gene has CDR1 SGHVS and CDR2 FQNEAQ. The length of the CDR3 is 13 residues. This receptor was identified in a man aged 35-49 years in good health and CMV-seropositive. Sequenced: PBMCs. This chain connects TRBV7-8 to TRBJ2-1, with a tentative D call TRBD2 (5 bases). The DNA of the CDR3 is TGTGCCAGCAGCTTAGGGACTTACAATGAGCAGTTCTTC. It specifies CASSLGTYNEQFF.